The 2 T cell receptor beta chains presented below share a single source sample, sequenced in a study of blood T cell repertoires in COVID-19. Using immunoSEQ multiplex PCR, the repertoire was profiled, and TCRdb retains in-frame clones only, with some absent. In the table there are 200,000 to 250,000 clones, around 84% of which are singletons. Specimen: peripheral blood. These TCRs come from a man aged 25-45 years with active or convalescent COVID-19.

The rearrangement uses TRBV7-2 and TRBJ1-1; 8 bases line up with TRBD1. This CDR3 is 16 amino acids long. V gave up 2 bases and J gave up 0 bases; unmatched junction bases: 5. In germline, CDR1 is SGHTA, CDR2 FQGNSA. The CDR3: CASSLRWDRLNTEAFF. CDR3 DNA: TGTGCCAGCAGCTTAAGGTGGGACAGGCTGAACACTGAAGCTTTCTTT.

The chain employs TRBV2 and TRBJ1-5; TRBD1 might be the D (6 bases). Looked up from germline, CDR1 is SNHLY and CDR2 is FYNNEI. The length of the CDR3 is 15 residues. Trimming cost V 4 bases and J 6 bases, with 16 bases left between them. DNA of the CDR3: TGTGCCAGCAGTGGAGGGGGAGGGCGGAGTCAGCCCCAGCATTTT. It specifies CASSGGGGRSQPQHF.